This T cell receptor (beta chain) was captured in a study of T cell responses to AZD1222 COVID-19 vaccine. Study results and caveats: Samples come after the peak T cell response, not at day 14. Females made up more of the donors, who were largely white British, and clonal diversity may have come out too low.

Produced via immunoSEQ multiplex PCR; TCRdb's table is partial and in-frame only. The sample records about 180,000 clones, 90% being singletons. In the case of this clone: Its target is unknown.

CDR1 is KGHSH and CDR2 is LQKENI in the germline V gene. The junction had 9 bases not matched to a gene; V was cut back by 6 bases and J by 4 bases. The CDR3 loop spans 15 amino acids. The chain is built from TRBV18 and TRBJ1-3; 7 bases are a match to TRBD1. Material: peripheral blood, obtained on day 0 of AZD1222 vaccination. This clonotype was sampled from an adult in good health. This CDR3 reads CASSLQGVIGNTIYF. In nucleotides, the CDR3 is TGTGCCAGCTCCCTGCAGGGGGTAATCGGAAACACCATATATTTT.